One sample yielded the 9 T cell receptor beta chains listed below, sequenced in a study of a mutant IDH1 vaccine in newly diagnosed glioma. Their antigens remain unidentified. TCRdb keeps only in-frame clones here, not all; method: immunoSEQ multiplex PCR. Among about 13,000 clones listed, around three quarters were seen once. Time point meaning: week 47, end of study. Doses consisted of 300 ug of mutant IDH1 20-mer peptide each, paired with topical imiquimod. The sample was PBMCs, taken from a glioma patient whose treatment included an IDH1 peptide vaccine. The receptor set was obtained from a woman aged 40 to 55 with glioma.

The chain carries TRBV14 and TRBJ2-7; no clear D gene. This CDR3 spans 14 amino acids. CDR1 is SGHDN and CDR2 is FVKESK in the germline V gene. The V end lost 1 base, the J end lost 4 bases, and 11 bases lay between the germline ends. CDR3 bases: TGTGCCAGCAGCCAAGTGTTTGTATCTTACGAGCAGTACTTC. Its protein is CASSQVFVSYEQYF.

The chain joins TRBV5-1 to TRBJ1-2; 10 nucleotides align to TRBD1. The CDR3 covers 16 residues. Germline V gene data show CDR1 as SGHRS and CDR2 as YFSETQ. The trim removed 3 bases at V and 7 bases at J, leaving 12 bases unmatched. DNA for the CDR3: TGCGCCAGCAGCTCCGGGACAGGGGTAGATACTGGTGGCTACACCTTC. Protein sequence: CASSSGTGVDTGGYTF.

V usage is TRBV20-1 and J usage is TRBJ1-2; 7 bases agree with TRBD1. The trim removed 3 bases at V and 13 bases at J, leaving 8 bases unmatched. Germline CDR1 DFQATT, CDR2 SNEGSKA (reference sequence). The CDR3 covers 11 residues. CDR3 region: CSARGTAKPTF. The CDR3 nucleotides read TGCAGTGCTAGGGGGACAGCAAAACCCACCTTC.

Here the CDR3 reads CAISTSRWPTTKNIQYF. CDR3 DNA sequence: TGTGCCATCTCCACTTCCCGGTGGCCTACCACCAAAAACATTCAGTACTTC. V and J are TRBV2 and TRBJ2-4; D is uncertain. Deletions cut 10 bases from V and 2 bases from J, with 24 bases between. The length of the CDR3 is 17 residues. Germline lookup yields CDR1 SNHLY and CDR2 FYNNEI.

The chain carries TRBV19 and TRBJ2-7, with 7 bases that match TRBD1. Germline CDR1 LNHDA, CDR2 SQIVND (reference sequence). V lost 5 bases to trimming and J lost 9 bases; unmatched junction nucleotides: 7. This CDR3 spans 12 amino acids. CDR3 amino acids: CASSEGASLQYF. The CDR3 DNA sequence: TGTGCCAGTAGTGAGGGGGCGAGCCTGCAGTACTTC. Full variable domain (outside the CDR3, taken from reference TRBV19 and TRBJ2-7): DGGITQSPKYLFRKEGQNVTLSCEQNLNHDAMYWYRQDPGQGLRLIYYSQIVNDFQKGDIAEGYSVSREKKESFPLTVTSAQKNPTAFYLCASSEGASLQYFGPGTRLTVT.

V is TRBV4-3 and J is TRBJ1-1; TRBD1 aligns across 7 bases. CDR1 and CDR2 (germline): LGHNA, YSLEER. Trimming removed 4 bases from V and 6 bases from J; junction bases left unmatched: 8. CDR3 length: 14 residues. CDR3 region: CASSPQGPAPEAFF. The CDR3 DNA reads TGCGCCAGCAGCCCACAGGGGCCCGCGCCTGAAGCTTTCTTT.

About this clone itself: The sample has other DNA sequences that encode this CDR3 too. The V call is TRBV6-1, the J call TRBJ2-2; D is perhaps TRBD2 (5 bases). CDR1 and CDR2 from the germline V gene are MNHNS and SASEGT. The CDR3 has 17 residues. V was shortened by 4 bases and J by 7 bases, with 22 bases between the two germline ends. CDR3 nucleotide sequence: TGTGCCAGCAGTGCATGGGGATGGGAGACCCCGGGCGGGGAGCTGTTTTTT. Its translation is CASSAWGWETPGGELFF.

This sequence joins TRBV4-1 and TRBJ2-3; perhaps D is TRBD1 or TRBD2 (6 bases each). This CDR3 is built from 16 residues. Trimming removed 0 bases from V and 2 bases from J, with 12 bases in between. Looked up from germline, CDR1 is MGHRA and CDR2 is YSYEKL. CDR3 in amino acids: CASSQEGGGATDTQYF. The CDR3 region has the DNA TGCGCCAGCAGCCAAGAAGGGGGAGGAGCCACAGATACGCAGTATTTT.

This chain connects TRBV18 to TRBJ2-7; possibly TRBD2 for D (6 bases). V dropped 2 bases and J dropped 2 bases, with 13 bases sitting between them. Per germline, CDR1 KGHSH and CDR2 LQKENI. CDR3 size: 15 residues. CDR3 sequence reads: CASSPIPGVTYEQYF. As DNA, the CDR3 is TGTGCCAGCTCACCAATCCCGGGGGTGACCTACGAGCAGTACTTC.